The clone carrying this T cell receptor (beta chain) was observed once. The study ran its PCR with 60 Vbeta and 13 Jbeta primers. Sequenced by immunoSEQ multiplex PCR; TCRdb stores in-frame clones only, minus some. The repertoire holds around 74,000 clones, with around 78% as singletons. This entry comes from a study of cytomegalovirus exposure and HLA in healthy donors. Germline assignment: CDR1 ENHRY and CDR2 SYGVKD. This CDR3 has 16 residues. Trimming shortened V by 11 bases and J by 1 base, and 21 bases separated the two germline ends. The material sequenced was PBMCs. This receptor was obtained from a man aged 40-50 years in good health and CMV-seronegative. J is TRBJ1-5 and V is TRBV10-3; D is perhaps TRBD1 (6 bases). CDR3 sequence (DNA): TGTGCCGCGGGGGGGCAGGGAGGAGGAAGCAATCAGCCCCAGCATTTT. Protein sequence: CAAGGQGGGSNQPQHF.